Shown below are 11 T cell receptor beta chains from a single sample sequenced in a study of blood T cell repertoires in COVID-19. This table comes from immunoSEQ multiplex PCR, and its TCRdb copy is limited to in-frame clones, with some not included. The sample contains 45,000 to 60,000 clones, around 90% of which appear only once. Sequencing used peripheral blood. Receptors originate from a man aged 50-59 years with active COVID-19.

The rearrangement uses TRBV12-2 and TRBJ2-3; the tabulated D call, TRBD2, remains unverified against the DNA. TRBV12-2 has pseudogene status. The length of the CDR3 is 20 residues. The CDR3 protein is CASRLGAPGRPNFSTDTQYF. CDR3 nucleotide sequence: TGTGCAAGTCGCTTAGGAGCGCCCGGGAGGCCCAATTTTAGCACAGATACGCAGTATTTT.

The chain has TRBV5-6 and TRBJ2-5; 8 bases are a match to TRBD1. V shed 3 bases and J 5 bases; nucleotides not matched to a gene: 3. Per germline, CDR1 SGHDT and CDR2 YYEEEE. The CDR3 loop spans 13 amino acids. The CDR3 DNA follows: TGTGCCAGCAGCTCGACAGGGGTGGAGACCCAGTACTTC. It translates to CASSSTGVETQYF. The full variable domain, completed using reference TRBV5-6 and TRBJ2-5, is DAGVTQSPTHLIKTRGQQVTLRCSPKSGHDTVSWYQQALGQGPQFIFQYYEEEERQRGNFPDRFSGHQFPNYSSELNVNALLLGDSALYLCASSSTGVETQYFGPGTRLLVL.

The rearrangement links TRBV19 to TRBJ2-2; D is perhaps TRBD2 (5 bases). Trimming took 6 bases from V and 1 from J, leaving 15 bases between them. This CDR3 is built from 16 residues. Per the germline V gene, CDR1 is LNHDA and CDR2 is SQIVND (reference sequence). CDR3 sequence (DNA): TGTGCCAGTAGGGTCCTAGCCGCGTTGAACACCGGGGAGCTGTTTTTT. Translated, it gives CASRVLAALNTGELFF. The whole variable domain, filled in from reference TRBV19 and TRBJ2-2, reads DGGITQSPKYLFRKEGQNVTLSCEQNLNHDAMYWYRQDPGQGLRLIYYSQIVNDFQKGDIAEGYSVSREKKESFPLTVTSAQKNPTAFYLCASRVLAALNTGELFFGEGSRLTVL.

The chain is built from TRBV9 and TRBJ2-6, with D possibly matching TRBD1 (5 bases). The V end lost 0 bases, the J end lost 1 base, and 11 bases lay between the germline ends. This CDR3 is 17 amino acids long. Germline V gene lookup returns CDR1 SGDLS and CDR2 YYNGEE. This CDR3 is CASSVGTLKSGANVLTF. The CDR3 region has the DNA TGTGCCAGCAGCGTAGGGACACTTAAGTCTGGGGCCAACGTCCTGACTTTC.

The chain has TRBV3-1 (or the pseudogene TRBV3-2) and TRBJ2-1, with D unresolved. The CDR3 loop spans 17 amino acids. Trimming removed 2 bases at V and 3 bases at J, with 17 bases between. Germline V gene sequence: CDR1 LGHDT, CDR2 YNNKEL (reference sequence). The CDR3 DNA sequence: TGTGCCAGCAGCCAACAAGAGACACCCACCCGCTACAATGAGCAGTTCTTC. It translates to CASSQQETPTRYNEQFF.

V gene TRBV25-1 combines with J gene TRBJ1-5; D might be TRBD1 (6 bases). CDR3 length: 16 residues. Germline V gene data show CDR1 as MGHDK and CDR2 as SYGVNS. V dropped 4 bases and J dropped 4 bases, with 17 bases sitting between them. In nucleotides, the CDR3 is TGTGCCAGCAGTGGCCCGGGGGGGCTAGTGAATCAGCCCCAGCATTTT. Protein sequence: CASSGPGGLVNQPQHF.

V and J are TRBV9 and TRBJ1-2, with 8 bases that match TRBD1. Germline-derived CDR1 and CDR2 are SGDLS and YYNGEE. V was clipped by 6 bases and J by 4 bases; unmatched bases: 8. This CDR3 comprises 14 residues. CDR3 sequence: CASTGQGPLYGYTF. The DNA of the CDR3 is TGTGCCAGCACAGGACAGGGCCCCCTCTATGGCTACACCTTC. The complete variable domain, with remaining parts taken from reference TRBV9 and TRBJ1-2, reads DSGVTQTPKHLITATGQRVTLRCSPRSGDLSVYWYQQSLDQGLQFLIQYYNGEERAKGNILERFSAQQFPDLHSELNLSSLELGDSALYFCASTGQGPLYGYTFGSGTRLTVV.

This chain links TRBV4-2 with TRBJ2-4; TRBD2 might be the D (6 bases). Trimming left V 4 bases short and J 0 bases short, with 13 bases between. Per germline, CDR1 LGHNA and CDR2 YNFKEQ. This CDR3 is 16 amino acids long. The CDR3 protein is CASSPAGSLAKNIQYF. CDR3 coding DNA: TGTGCCAGCAGCCCCGCCGGGAGCCTAGCCAAAAACATTCAGTACTTC.

Written as DNA, the CDR3 is TGTGCCAGCAGTCCAAACAGGGGAGCCACCGGGGAGCTGTTTTTT. Translating gives CASSPNRGATGELFF. The chain employs TRBV7-3 and TRBJ2-2, with TRBD1 identical over 7 bases. The CDR3 extends over 15 amino acids. Germline V gene data show CDR1 as SGHTA and CDR2 as FQGTGA. Trimming removed 6 bases from V and 4 bases from J; junction bases left unmatched: 8.

The rearrangement joins TRBV24-1 to TRBJ1-1; no clear D. This CDR3 is 11 amino acids long. V was pared by 4 bases and J by 10 bases, with 9 bases between. The germline CDR1 and CDR2 sequences are KGHDR and SFDVKD. The CDR3 protein is CATSEARGAFF. In DNA, the CDR3 is TGTGCCACCAGTGAGGCTCGAGGAGCTTTCTTT.

This CDR3 is CASSLPRDSEKLFF. In nucleotides, the CDR3 is TGTGCCAGTAGCCTCCCCCGGGACAGCGAAAAACTGTTTTTT. V usage is TRBV19 and J usage is TRBJ1-4; 7 nucleotides match TRBD1. Germline lookup yields CDR1 LNHDA and CDR2 SQIVND (reference sequence). The CDR3 is made up of 14 amino acids. V was clipped by 6 bases and J by 8 bases; unmatched bases: 9.